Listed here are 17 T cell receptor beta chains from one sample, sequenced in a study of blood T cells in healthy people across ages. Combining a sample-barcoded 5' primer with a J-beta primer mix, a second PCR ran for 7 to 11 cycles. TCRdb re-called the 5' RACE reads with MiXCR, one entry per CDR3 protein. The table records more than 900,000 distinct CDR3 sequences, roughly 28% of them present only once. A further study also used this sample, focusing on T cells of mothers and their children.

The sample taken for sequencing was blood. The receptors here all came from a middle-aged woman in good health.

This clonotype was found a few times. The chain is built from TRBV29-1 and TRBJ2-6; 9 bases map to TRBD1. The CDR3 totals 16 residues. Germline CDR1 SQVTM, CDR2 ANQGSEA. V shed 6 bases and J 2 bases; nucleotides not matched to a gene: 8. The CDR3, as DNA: TGCAGCGTCGGGACAGGGAACTCCCCTGGGGCCAACGTCCTGACTTTC. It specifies CSVGTGNSPGANVLTF.

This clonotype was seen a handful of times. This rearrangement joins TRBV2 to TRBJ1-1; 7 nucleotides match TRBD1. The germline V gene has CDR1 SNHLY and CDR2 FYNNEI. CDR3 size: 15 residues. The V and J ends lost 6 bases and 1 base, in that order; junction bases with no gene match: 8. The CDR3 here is CASREPRTGNTEAFF. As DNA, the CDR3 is TGTGCCAGCAGGGAACCTAGGACAGGGAACACTGAAGCTTTCTTT.

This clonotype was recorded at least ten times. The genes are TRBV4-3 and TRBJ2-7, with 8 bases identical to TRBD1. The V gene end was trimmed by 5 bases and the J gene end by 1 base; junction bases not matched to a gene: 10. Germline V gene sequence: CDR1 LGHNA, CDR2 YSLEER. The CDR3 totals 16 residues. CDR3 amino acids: CASSFSATGESYEQYF. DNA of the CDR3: TGCGCCAGCAGCTTTAGTGCGACAGGGGAATCCTACGAGCAGTACTTC.

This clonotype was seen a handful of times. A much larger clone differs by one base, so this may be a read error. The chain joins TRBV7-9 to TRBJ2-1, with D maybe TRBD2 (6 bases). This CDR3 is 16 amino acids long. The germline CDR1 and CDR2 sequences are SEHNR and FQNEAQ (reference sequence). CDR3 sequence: CTSSLGGLSSYNEQFF. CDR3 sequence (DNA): TGTACCAGCAGCTTAGGCGGACTAAGCTCCTACAATGAGCAGTTCTTC. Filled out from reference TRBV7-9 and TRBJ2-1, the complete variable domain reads DTGVSQNPRHKITKRGQNVTFRCDPISEHNRLYWYRQTLGQGPEFLTYFQNEAQLEKSRLLSDRFSAERPKGSFSTLEIQRTEQGDSAMYLCTSSLGGLSSYNEQFFGPGTRLTVL.

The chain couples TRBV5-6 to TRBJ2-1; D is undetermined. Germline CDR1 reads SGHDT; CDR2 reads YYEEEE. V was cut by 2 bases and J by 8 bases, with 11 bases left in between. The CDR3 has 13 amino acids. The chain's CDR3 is CASSLIGVDEQFF. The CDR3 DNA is TGTGCCAGCAGCTTAATTGGAGTAGATGAGCAGTTCTTC.

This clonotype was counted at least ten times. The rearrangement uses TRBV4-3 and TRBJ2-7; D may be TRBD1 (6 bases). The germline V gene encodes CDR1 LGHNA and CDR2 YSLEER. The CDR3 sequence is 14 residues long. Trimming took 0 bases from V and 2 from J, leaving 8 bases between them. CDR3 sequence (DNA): TGCGCCAGCAGCCAAGATCCAGGGGCCTACGAGCAGTACTTC. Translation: CASSQDPGAYEQYF.

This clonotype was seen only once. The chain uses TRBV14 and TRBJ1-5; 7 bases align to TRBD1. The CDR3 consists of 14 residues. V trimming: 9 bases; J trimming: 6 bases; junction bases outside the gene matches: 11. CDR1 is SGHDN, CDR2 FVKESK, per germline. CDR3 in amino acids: CARVRGLDGQPQHF. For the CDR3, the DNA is TGTGCCAGAGTTAGGGGGCTCGACGGTCAGCCCCAGCATTTT.

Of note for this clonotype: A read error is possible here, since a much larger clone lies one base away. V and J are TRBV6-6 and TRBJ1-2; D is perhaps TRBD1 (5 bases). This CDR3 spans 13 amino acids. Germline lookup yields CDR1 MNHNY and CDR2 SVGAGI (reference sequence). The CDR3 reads CASGYDGGYGYTF. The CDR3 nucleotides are TGTGCCAGCGGTTATGATGGGGGGTACGGCTACACCTTC.

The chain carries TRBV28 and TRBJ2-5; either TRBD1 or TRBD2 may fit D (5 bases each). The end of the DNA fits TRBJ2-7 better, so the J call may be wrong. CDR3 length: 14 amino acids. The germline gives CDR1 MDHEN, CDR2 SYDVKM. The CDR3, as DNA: TGTGCCAGCAGTTTGAGGACGGGGCCGGACGAGCAGTACTTC. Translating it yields CASSLRTGPDEQYF.

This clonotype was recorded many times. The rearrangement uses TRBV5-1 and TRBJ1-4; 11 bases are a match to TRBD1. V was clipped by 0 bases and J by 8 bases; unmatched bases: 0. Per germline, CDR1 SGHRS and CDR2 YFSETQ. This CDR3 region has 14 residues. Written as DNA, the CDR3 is TGCGCCAGCAGCTTGGGGACAGGGGGCGAAAAACTGTTTTTT. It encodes CASSLGTGGEKLFF.

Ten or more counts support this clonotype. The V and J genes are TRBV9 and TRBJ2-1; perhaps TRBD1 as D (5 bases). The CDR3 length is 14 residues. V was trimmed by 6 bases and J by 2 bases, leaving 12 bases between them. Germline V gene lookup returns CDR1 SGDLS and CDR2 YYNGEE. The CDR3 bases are TGTGCCAGCAACCCCGACAGCACCTACAATGAGCAGTTCTTC. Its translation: CASNPDSTYNEQFF.

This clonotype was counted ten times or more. CDR3 amino acids: CSASLGAGETQYF. CDR3 DNA sequence: TGCAGTGCTAGCCTCGGGGCTGGAGAGACCCAGTACTTC. The chain has TRBV20-1 and TRBJ2-5; D might be TRBD1 or TRBD2, each matching 5 bases. Germline CDR1 DFQATT, CDR2 SNEGSKA (reference sequence). Deletions cut 3 bases from V and 4 bases from J, with 12 bases between. This CDR3 region has 13 residues.

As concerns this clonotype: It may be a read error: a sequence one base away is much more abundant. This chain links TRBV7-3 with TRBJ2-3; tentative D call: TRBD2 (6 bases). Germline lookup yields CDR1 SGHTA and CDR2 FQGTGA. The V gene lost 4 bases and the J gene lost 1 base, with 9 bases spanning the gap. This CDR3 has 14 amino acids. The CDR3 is CASSWGTGTDTQYF. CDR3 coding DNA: TGTGCCAGCAGCTGGGGGACTGGCACAGATACGCAGTATTTT.

The CDR3 bases are TGTGCCAGCAGCTTTCGCTTAGCGGGGGGATTCTCCTACGAGCAGTACTTC. Encoded protein: CASSFRLAGGFSYEQYF. This chain uses TRBV7-2 with TRBJ2-7; TRBD2 aligns across 10 bases. The CDR3 length is 17 residues. CDR1 and CDR2 (germline): SGHTA, FQGNSA. V shed 3 bases, J shed 0 bases, and the junction held 8 bases outside the gene matches.

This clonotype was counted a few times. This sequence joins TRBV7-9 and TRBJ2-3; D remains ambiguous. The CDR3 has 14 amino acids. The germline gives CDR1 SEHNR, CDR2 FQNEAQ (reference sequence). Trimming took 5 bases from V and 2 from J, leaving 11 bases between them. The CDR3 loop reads CASSAADHTDTQYF. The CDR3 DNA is TGTGCCAGCAGCGCGGCCGATCACACAGATACGCAGTATTTT.

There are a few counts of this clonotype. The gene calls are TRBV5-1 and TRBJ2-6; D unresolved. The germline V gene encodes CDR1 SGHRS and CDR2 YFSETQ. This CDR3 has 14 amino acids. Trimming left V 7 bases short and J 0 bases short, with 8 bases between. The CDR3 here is CASHDTSGANVLTF. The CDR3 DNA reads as TGCGCCAGCCACGACACCTCTGGGGCCAACGTCCTGACTTTC.

Here the CDR3 DNA reads TGTGCCAGCAGCCCGACCCGACCGGGAGAATTCGAAAAACTGTTTTTT. Translating gives CASSPTRPGEFEKLFF. V usage is TRBV28 and J usage is TRBJ1-4, with D unresolved. Trimming left V 6 bases short and J 8 bases short, with 22 bases between. This CDR3 is 16 amino acids long. Germline CDR1 reads MDHEN; CDR2 reads SYDVKM.